The clone carrying this T cell receptor beta chain has just one count. The table came from immunoSEQ multiplex PCR; TCRdb's copy has only in-frame clones and leaves some out. The sample lists some 200,000 clones, roughly 87% occurring once. Germline V gene lookup returns CDR1 SEHNR and CDR2 FQNEAQ (reference sequence). This CDR3 comprises 14 residues. V was trimmed by 3 bases and J by 0 bases, leaving 8 bases between them. The sample belongs to a study of blood T cell repertoires in COVID-19. On the study more broadly: Sites in the United States, Italy and Spain provided acute and convalescent COVID-19 samples. In each case, the material was cDNA or gDNA derived from T cells, B-cell-depleted T cells, or PBMCs.

The chain joins TRBV7-9 to TRBJ2-5; D is ambiguous. Sequences were obtained from peripheral blood. The receptor was isolated from a woman in her thirties or forties with acute or convalescent COVID-19. Here the CDR3 DNA reads TGTGCCAGCAGCTTCGGCGGCAACCAAGAGACCCAGTACTTC. Translating it yields CASSFGGNQETQYF.